This T cell receptor (beta chain) comes out of a study of T cells of healthy individuals. TCRdb fed the 5' RACE reads into MiXCR, producing one record per CDR3 protein. The data contain 50,000 to 55,000 distinct CDR3 sequences, about 15% of them singletons. Germline lookup yields CDR1 SGHTA and CDR2 FQGNSA. V lost 5 bases to trimming and J lost 2 bases; unmatched junction nucleotides: 12. This CDR3 contains 19 residues. V gene TRBV7-2 combines with J gene TRBJ2-2; the match to TRBD2 covers 12 bases. The sequence derives from a human donor in good health. The CDR3 nucleotides are TGTGCCAGCAGCCCGGGACTAGCGGGCCCGTCTCCTAACACCGGGGAGCTGTTTTTT. It codes for CASSPGLAGPSPNTGELFF.